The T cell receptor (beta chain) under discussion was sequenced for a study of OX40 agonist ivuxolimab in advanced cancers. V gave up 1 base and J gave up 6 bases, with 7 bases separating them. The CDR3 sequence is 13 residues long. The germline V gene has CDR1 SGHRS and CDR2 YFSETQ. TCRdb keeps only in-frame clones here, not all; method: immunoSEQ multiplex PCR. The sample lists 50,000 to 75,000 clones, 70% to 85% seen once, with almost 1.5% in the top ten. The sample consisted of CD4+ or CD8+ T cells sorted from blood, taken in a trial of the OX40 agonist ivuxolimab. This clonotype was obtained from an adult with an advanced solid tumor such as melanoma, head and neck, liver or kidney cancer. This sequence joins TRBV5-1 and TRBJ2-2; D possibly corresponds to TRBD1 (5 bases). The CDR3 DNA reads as TGCGCCAGCAGCTTGACAGGTGCCGGGGAGCTGTTTTTT. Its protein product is CASSLTGAGELFF.